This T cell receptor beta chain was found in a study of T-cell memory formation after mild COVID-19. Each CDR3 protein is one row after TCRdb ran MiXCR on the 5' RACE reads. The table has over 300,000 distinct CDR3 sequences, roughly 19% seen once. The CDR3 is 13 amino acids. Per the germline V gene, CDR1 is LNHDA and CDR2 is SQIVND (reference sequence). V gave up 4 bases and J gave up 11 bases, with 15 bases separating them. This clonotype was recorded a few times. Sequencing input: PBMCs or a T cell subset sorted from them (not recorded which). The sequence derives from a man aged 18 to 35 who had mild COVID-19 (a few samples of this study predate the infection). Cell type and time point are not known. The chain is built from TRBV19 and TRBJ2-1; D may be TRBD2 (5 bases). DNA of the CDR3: TGTGCCAGTAGTAGCCCCGGAGGCCCCAAGCAGTTCTTC. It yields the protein CASSSPGGPKQFF.